The table lists the clone carrying this T cell receptor (beta chain) with many counts. Its antigen remains unknown. The record originates from a study of T cells after yellow fever vaccination. TCR cDNA, made by 5'RACE template switching, carried an added universal primer site and UMIs. TCRdb itself ran the 5' RACE reads through MiXCR, one entry per CDR3 protein. The sample lists about 110,000 distinct CDR3 sequences; 8.4% were seen once. The CDR3 is 13 amino acids. V lost 0 bases and J lost 7, with 7 bases in between. The germline V gene has CDR1 LGHNA and CDR2 YSLEER. The study's findings and limits: Highly abundant clonotypes carried over from the bulk population could end up in FACS-sorted repertoires as contaminants. A secondary response was less intense yet reached its peak sooner, at day 5 versus 15.

The sample consisted of CD8+ T cells sorted from PBMCs, taken 45 days after the yellow fever booster vaccination. The sequence was collected from a man younger than 45 who received the YFV17D yellow fever vaccine. The chain uses TRBV4-3 and TRBJ2-1; D may be TRBD2 (5 bases). CDR3 nucleotide sequence: TGCGCCAGCAGCCAAGAAGGACTGAATGAGCAGTTCTTC. It translates to CASSQEGLNEQFF.